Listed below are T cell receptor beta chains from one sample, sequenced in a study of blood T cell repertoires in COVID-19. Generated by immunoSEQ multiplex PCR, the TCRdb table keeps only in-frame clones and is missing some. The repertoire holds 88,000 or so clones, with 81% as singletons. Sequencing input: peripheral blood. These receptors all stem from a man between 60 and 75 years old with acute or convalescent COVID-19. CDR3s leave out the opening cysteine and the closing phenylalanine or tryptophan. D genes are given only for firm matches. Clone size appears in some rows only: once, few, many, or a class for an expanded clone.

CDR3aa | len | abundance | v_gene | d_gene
ASTTSPQDNYGYT | 13 | . | TRBV23-1 | .
ASNTGTGGNTQY | 12 | once | TRBV6-5 | TRBD1
ASSPYVSTDTQY | 12 | . | TRBV7-2 | .
ASSLDPPGTGGQFHIQY | 17 | . | TRBV11-3 | TRBD1
ASIQRGGRYNEQF | 13 | . | TRBV7-2 | TRBD2
ASSRVSVGQY | 10 | . | TRBV7-9 | .
ASSQRGGPFEKLF | 13 | . | TRBV7-2 | .
ASSLGQGSYNEQF | 13 | . | TRBV19 | TRBD1
ASSQPGTGLNSPLH | 14 | . | TRBV4-1 | TRBD1
ASTGQPLSGANVLT | 14 | . | TRBV2 | .
ASSSWDTSTDTQY | 13 | . | TRBV7-9 | .
ASSLIKAPGTGELF | 14 | . | TRBV7-3 | .
ASSLQENEKLF | 11 | . | TRBV5-4 | .
ASSLARIGGGELF | 13 | few | TRBV7-2 | .
ASSQAAGGDYGYT | 13 | few | TRBV4-3 | TRBD1
ASSSGTGDGYT | 11 | . | TRBV7-9 | TRBD1
AYRTRTNRAGELF | 13 | . | TRBV30 | TRBD2
ASRPGQGAYRLQPQH | 15 | . | TRBV27 | TRBD1
ASSFAGTSGYEQY | 13 | . | TRBV5-8 | TRBD2
AITSDGGFNYGYT | 13 | many | TRBV10-3 | .